Here is one T cell receptor (beta chain) with its context. These data are taken from a study of control samples from healthy donors and cancer patients. The ends were cut back, 9 bases at V and 5 bases at J, with 23 bases in the middle. Per the germline V gene, CDR1 is SNHLY and CDR2 is FYNNEI. This CDR3 has 16 amino acids. The table came from immunoSEQ multiplex PCR; TCRdb's copy has only in-frame clones and leaves some out. Of over 85,000 clones in the sample, more than 85% were seen once. The source material was blood. The TCR comes from a woman younger than 45 in good health. The chain links TRBV2 to TRBJ2-1; weak D call: TRBD1 (6 bases). The chain's CDR3 is CASTLLGGAEDNEQFF. CDR3 bases: TGTGCCAGTACCCTACTAGGGGGTGCAGAAGACAATGAGCAGTTCTTC. The full variable domain, rest sourced from reference TRBV2 and TRBJ2-1, is EPEVTQTPSHQVTQMGQEVILRCVPISNHLYFYWYRQILGQKVEFLVSFYNNEISEKSEIFDDQFSVERPDGSNFTLKIRSTKLEDSAMYFCASTLLGGAEDNEQFFGPGTRLTVL.